This is a list of T cell receptor beta chains from one sample in a study of PD-1 blockade in classical Hodgkin lymphoma. The protocol was immunoSEQ multiplex PCR, while the TCRdb copy is restricted to in-frame clones and leaves out a portion. The table has about 10,000 clones, 65% to 75% seen once; the top ten hold roughly 10%. The specimen was CD8+ T cells from blood, collected before the fourth cycle of nivolumab. The receptor source for this set is a human donor with classical Hodgkin lymphoma. Both conserved end residues are part of each CDR3. Each record gives: clone size, V gene, CDR3 length, J gene, D gene, CDR3 DNA, CDR3 protein. D genes are given only for firm matches. Clone sizes are given selectively: once, few, many, or a class where the clone is expanded.

>-|TRBV5-1|12|TRBJ2-1|-
TGCGCCAGCAGGGAGGGAGGCCTCGGAGAGTTCTTC
CASREGGLGEFF
>few|TRBV30|11|TRBJ1-1|-
TGTGCCTGGAGTAAGGGCACTGAAGCTTTCTTT
CAWSKGTEAFF
>-|TRBV2|14|TRBJ1-4|-
TGTGCCAGCAGTGACGGGCAGGGACATGAAAAACTGTTTTTT
CASSDGQGHEKLFF
>few|TRBV5-4|13|TRBJ1-2|-
TGTGCCAGCAGCTTACAGGGTTTCCATGGCTACACCTTC
CASSLQGFHGYTF
>-|TRBV6-5|13|TRBJ2-7|TRBD2
TGTGCCAGCACCTCGGGAGGGGGTTACGAGCAGTACTTC
CASTSGGGYEQYF
>-|TRBV9|15|TRBJ1-1|-
TGTGCCAGCAGCGTAGATGGACACCAGGAGACTGAAGCTTTCTTT
CASSVDGHQETEAFF
>-|TRBV6-5|15|TRBJ2-7|TRBD2
TGTGCCAGCAGTTACTCGGCTAGCGGGGGTTACGAGCAGTACTTC
CASSYSASGGYEQYF
>-|TRBV29-1|15|TRBJ2-6|-
TGCAGCGTCTGGGACGGTACCTCTGGGGCCAACGTCCTGACTTTC
CSVWDGTSGANVLTF
>-|TRBV5-6|12|TRBJ2-7|-
TGTGCCAGCAGCTTAGGGACCTACGAGCAGTACTTC
CASSLGTYEQYF
>few|TRBV21-1|16|TRBJ2-7|-
TGTGCCAGCAGCAAAGGAGAAGGGAAAGGGTCCTACGAGCAGTACTTC
CASSKGEGKGSYEQYF
>-|TRBV27|13|TRBJ1-1|-
TGTGCCAGCAGTTTGGGAGGGGGCACTGAAGCTTTCTTT
CASSLGGGTEAFF
>-|TRBV6-6|12|TRBJ2-2|-
TGCGCCAGCAGTGAGATAACCGGGGAGCTGTTTTTT
CASSEITGELFF
>few|TRBV2|14|TRBJ2-7|TRBD1
TGTGCCAGCTGGAACCACAGGGGGGCCGACGAGCAGTACTTC
CASWNHRGADEQYF
>few|TRBV27|16|TRBJ1-5|TRBD1
TGTGCCAGCAGTTCATCCGGGACAGGGGGAAATCAGCCCCAGCATTTT
CASSSSGTGGNQPQHF
>few|TRBV4-1|15|TRBJ2-7|TRBD2
TGCGCCAGCAGCAGAGCGTTAGCGGGAGCCTACGAGCAGTACTTC
CASSRALAGAYEQYF
>-|TRBV14|15|TRBJ2-1|TRBD2
TGTGCCAGCAGCGATCGACTAGCTTACTACAATGAGCAGTTCTTC
CASSDRLAYYNEQFF
>few|TRBV4-1|12|TRBJ2-7|-
TGCGCCAGCAGCCCAGGCGGGTACGAGCAGTACTTC
CASSPGGYEQYF
>-|TRBV27|13|TRBJ1-1|-
TGTGCCAGCAGCCCCCGGCAGGACACTGAAGCTTTCTTT
CASSPRQDTEAFF
>-|TRBV6-6|15|TRBJ1-4|TRBD1
TGTGCCAGCAGTTACAGGACAGGTCAAAATGAAAAACTGTTTTTT
CASSYRTGQNEKLFF
>-|TRBV7-6|15|TRBJ1-2|-
TGTGCCAGCAGCTGGGGGACCCTCCCGTACTATGGCTACACCTTC
CASSWGTLPYYGYTF
>-|TRBV28|15|TRBJ2-3|-
TGTGCCAGCAGTTTCCACCGAAGGAGCACAGATACGCAGTATTTT
CASSFHRRSTDTQYF
>-|TRBV5-5|16|TRBJ2-2|TRBD2
TGTGCCAGCAGCCCTCGTGCGGGAGCTCTCACCGGGGAGCTGTTTTTT
CASSPRAGALTGELFF
>-|TRBV6-5|14|TRBJ2-5|-
TGTGCCAGCAGTTACTCGGGGTTTCAAGAGACCCAGTACTTC
CASSYSGFQETQYF
>-|TRBV5-6|11|TRBJ2-7|-
TGTGCCAGCAGCTCCTCCTACGAGCAGTACTTC
CASSSSYEQYF
>-|TRBV20-1|11|TRBJ2-7|-
TGCAGTGCGACAGTGGCCTACGAGCAGTACTTC
CSATVAYEQYF
>-|TRBV11-2|15|TRBJ2-3|-
TGTGCCAGCAGCGGCCGACAGGGGAGGGGAGATACGCAGTATTTT
CASSGRQGRGDTQYF
>-|TRBV4-3|16|TRBJ2-2|-
TGCGCCAGCAGCCAAGAGAGCCGCGCTCAGACCGGGGAGCTGTTTTTT
CASSQESRAQTGELFF
>once|TRBV19|15|TRBJ2-3|-
TGTGCCAGCGCCTTAGTCGGTTCTAGCACAGATACGCAGTATTTT
CASALVGSSTDTQYF
>-|TRBV30|11|TRBJ1-2|-
TGTGCCTGGAGTCTAGGACCCGACTACACCTTC
CAWSLGPDYTF
>-|TRBV19|17|TRBJ2-3|TRBD2
TGTGCCAGTAGTACCCGATACCTAGCGGGGGACACAGATACGCAGTATTTT
CASSTRYLAGDTDTQYF
>-|TRBV6-5|12|TRBJ1-1|-
TGTGCCAGCAGTTACTCGAACACTGAAGCTTTCTTT
CASSYSNTEAFF
>-|TRBV27|14|TRBJ1-1|-
TGTGCCAGCAGTCCGGGAGGGGGAAGGACTGAAGCTTTCTTT
CASSPGGGRTEAFF
>medium-sized|TRBV6-4|13|TRBJ2-1|-
TGTGCCAGCAGTGACATCCCCTGGAATGAGCAGTTCTTC
CASSDIPWNEQFF
>-|TRBV7-9|16|TRBJ1-2|-
TGTGCCAGCAGCATTCTGACAGGCTTGAATTTCTATGGCTACACCTTC
CASSILTGLNFYGYTF
>-|TRBV7-9|15|TRBJ1-1|-
TGTGCCAGCAGCTTCCCCAACGGGGCAGACACTGAAGCTTTCTTT
CASSFPNGADTEAFF
>medium-sized|TRBV5-1|12|TRBJ1-1|-
TGCGCCAGCAGCTTGGCCGGGCCTGAAGCTTTCTTT
CASSLAGPEAFF
>-|TRBV6-6|14|TRBJ2-7|TRBD2
TGTGCCAGCAGTTTAGCGGGAAAGATTTACGAGCAGTACTTC
CASSLAGKIYEQYF
>few|TRBV6-6|13|TRBJ2-3|-
TGTGCCAGCAGTTACTCGACTGGAAATACGCAGTATTTT
CASSYSTGNTQYF